This T cell receptor beta chain was recorded in a study of cytomegalovirus exposure and HLA in healthy donors. These donors, healthy bone marrow donors, were studied. Primers included in the PCR were 60 Vbeta and 13 Jbeta primers. The method was immunoSEQ multiplex PCR; TCRdb's version includes in-frame clones alone and lacks a portion of them. This sample's table reports about 51,000 clones. Germline V gene sequence: CDR1 MNHEY, CDR2 SVGAGI. This CDR3 region has 13 residues. V was trimmed by 2 bases and J by 5 bases, leaving 10 bases between them. The study's findings and limits: Whilst most TCR sequences proved rare, a subset of public TCRs occurred across many donors. It emerged from a later analysis that several of the most significant clusters appeared to be linked to common viral pathogens.

Regarding this clone: The antigen is unknown.

Sequences were obtained from PBMCs. V usage is TRBV6-5 and J usage is TRBJ2-7; D is perhaps TRBD1 (5 bases). The sequence was collected from a man aged 40-50 years in good health and CMV-seropositive. CDR3 in amino acids: CASSYGQGDEQYF. The CDR3 DNA reads as TGTGCCAGCAGTTACGGGCAGGGCGACGAGCAGTACTTC.